This T cell receptor beta chain emerged from a study of T cells in Graves' hyperthyroidism and ophthalmopathy. TCR beta CDR3 regions were amplified from RNA. HTBI primers were used for first-round RT-PCR of the TCR CDR3. MiXCR was run by TCRdb on the multiplex PCR reads, yielding one entry per CDR3 protein. The top ten clones hold over 70% of a sample with around 400,000 distinct CDR3 sequences, roughly 25% of them seen once. V lost 5 bases and J lost 6; bases outside the gene matches: 7. The length of the CDR3 is 14 residues. Germline CDR1 KGHDR, CDR2 SFDVKD. The study left out patients who had uncontrolled infection, other autoimmune disease, pregnancy or lactation.

Input material: blood. The sequence derives from a man over 45 with Graves' hyperthyroidism. The chain links TRBV24-1 to TRBJ2-7, with 9 bases lining up with TRBD1. The CDR3 DNA follows: TGTGCCACCAGTGCAGGGACAGGGCGCGGCGAGCAGTACTTC. This sequence encodes CATSAGTGRGEQYF.